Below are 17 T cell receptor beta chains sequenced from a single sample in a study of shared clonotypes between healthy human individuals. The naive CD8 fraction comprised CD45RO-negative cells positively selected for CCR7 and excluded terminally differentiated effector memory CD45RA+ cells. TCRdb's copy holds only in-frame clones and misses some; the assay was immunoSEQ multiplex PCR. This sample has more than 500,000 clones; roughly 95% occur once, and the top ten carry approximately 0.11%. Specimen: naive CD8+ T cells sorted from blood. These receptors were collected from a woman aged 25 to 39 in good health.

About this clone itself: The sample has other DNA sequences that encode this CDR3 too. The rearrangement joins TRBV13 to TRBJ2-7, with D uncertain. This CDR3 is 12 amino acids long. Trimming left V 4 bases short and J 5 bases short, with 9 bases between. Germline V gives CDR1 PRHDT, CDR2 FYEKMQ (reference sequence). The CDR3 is CASSSQGNEQYF. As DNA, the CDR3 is TGTGCCAGCAGCTCGCAAGGAAACGAGCAGTACTTC. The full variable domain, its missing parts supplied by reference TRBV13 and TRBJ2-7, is AAGVIQSPRHLIKEKRETATLKCYPIPRHDTVYWYQQGPGQDPQFLISFYEKMQSDKGSIPDRFSAQQFSDYHSELNMSSLELGDSALYFCASSSQGNEQYFGPGTRLTVT.

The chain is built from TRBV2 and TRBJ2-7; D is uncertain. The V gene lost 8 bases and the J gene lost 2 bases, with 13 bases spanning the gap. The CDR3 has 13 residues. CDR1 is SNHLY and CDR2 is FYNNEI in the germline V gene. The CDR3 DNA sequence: TGTGCCAGCTGCTCCCCGGTCCCCTACGAGCAGTACTTC. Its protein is CASCSPVPYEQYF.

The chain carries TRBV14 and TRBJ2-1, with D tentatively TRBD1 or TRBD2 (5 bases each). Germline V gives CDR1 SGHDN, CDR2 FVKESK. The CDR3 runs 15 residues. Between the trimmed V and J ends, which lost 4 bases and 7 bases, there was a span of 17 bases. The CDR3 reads CASSLSWDLRNEQFF. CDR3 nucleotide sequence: TGTGCCAGCAGCCTATCGTGGGACCTGCGGAATGAGCAGTTCTTC. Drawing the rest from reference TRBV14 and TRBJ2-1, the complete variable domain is EAGVTQFPSHSVIEKGQTVTLRCDPISGHDNLYWYRRVMGKEIKFLLHFVKESKQDESGMPNNRFLAERTGGTYSTLKVQPAELEDSGVYFCASSLSWDLRNEQFFGPGTRLTVL.

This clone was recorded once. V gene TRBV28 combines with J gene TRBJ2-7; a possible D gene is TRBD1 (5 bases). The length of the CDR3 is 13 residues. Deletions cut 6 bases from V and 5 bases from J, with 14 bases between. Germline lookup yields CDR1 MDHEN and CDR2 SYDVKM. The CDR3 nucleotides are TGTGCCAGCAGACTGGACATCGAGGACGAGCAGTACTTC. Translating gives CASRLDIEDEQYF.

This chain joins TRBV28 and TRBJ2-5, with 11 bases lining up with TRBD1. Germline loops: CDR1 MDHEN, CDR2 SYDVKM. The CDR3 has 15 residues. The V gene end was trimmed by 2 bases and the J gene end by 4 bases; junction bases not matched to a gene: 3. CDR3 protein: CASSLMGQGVETQYF. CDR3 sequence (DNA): TGTGCCAGCAGTTTAATGGGACAGGGGGTAGAGACCCAGTACTTC.

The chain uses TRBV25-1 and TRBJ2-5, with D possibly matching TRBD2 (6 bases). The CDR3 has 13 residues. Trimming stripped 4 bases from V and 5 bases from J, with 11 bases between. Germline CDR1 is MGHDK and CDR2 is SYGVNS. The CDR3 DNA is TGTGCCAGCAGTGTAGGGAGGATGGAGACCCAGTACTTC. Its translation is CASSVGRMETQYF.

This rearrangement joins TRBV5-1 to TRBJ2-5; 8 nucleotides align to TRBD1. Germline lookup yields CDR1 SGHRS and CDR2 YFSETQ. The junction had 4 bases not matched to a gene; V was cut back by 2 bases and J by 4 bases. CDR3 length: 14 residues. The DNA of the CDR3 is TGCGCCAGCAGCTTCGACAGGGGCCCAGAGACCCAGTACTTC. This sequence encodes CASSFDRGPETQYF.

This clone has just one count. In DNA form, the CDR3 reads TGTGCCAGTAGTATAGATGGGCCACCCACGGATACGCAGTATTTT. Translation gives CASSIDGPPTDTQYF. The chain is built from TRBV19 and TRBJ2-3; D gene ambiguous. Germline CDR1 is LNHDA and CDR2 is SQIVND (reference sequence). Between the trimmed V and J ends, which lost 0 bases and 6 bases, there was a span of 13 bases. This CDR3 has 15 residues.

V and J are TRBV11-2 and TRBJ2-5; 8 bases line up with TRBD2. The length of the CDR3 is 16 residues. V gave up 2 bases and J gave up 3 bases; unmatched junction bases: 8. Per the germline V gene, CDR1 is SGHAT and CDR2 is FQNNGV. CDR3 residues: CASSLLGTSAKETQYF. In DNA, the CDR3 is TGTGCCAGCAGCTTACTCGGGACTAGTGCCAAAGAGACCCAGTACTTC. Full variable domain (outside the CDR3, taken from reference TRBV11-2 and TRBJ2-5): EAGVAQSPRYKIIEKRQSVAFWCNPISGHATLYWYQQILGQGPKLLIQFQNNGVVDDSQLPKDRFSAERLKGVDSTLKIQPAKLEDSAVYLCASSLLGTSAKETQYFGPGTRLLVL.

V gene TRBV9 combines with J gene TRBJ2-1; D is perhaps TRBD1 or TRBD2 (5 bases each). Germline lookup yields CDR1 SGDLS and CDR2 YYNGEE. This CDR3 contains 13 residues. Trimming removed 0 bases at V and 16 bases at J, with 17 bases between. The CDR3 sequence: CASSVVSGDREFF. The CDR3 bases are TGTGCCAGCAGCGTAGTCTCTGGGGACCGTGAATTCTTC.

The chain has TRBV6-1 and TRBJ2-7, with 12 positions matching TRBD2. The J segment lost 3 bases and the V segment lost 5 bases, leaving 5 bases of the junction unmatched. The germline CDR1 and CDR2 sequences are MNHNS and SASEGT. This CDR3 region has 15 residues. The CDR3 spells CASSPGLAGHYEQYF. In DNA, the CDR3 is TGTGCCAGCAGTCCCGGACTAGCGGGGCACTACGAGCAGTACTTC.

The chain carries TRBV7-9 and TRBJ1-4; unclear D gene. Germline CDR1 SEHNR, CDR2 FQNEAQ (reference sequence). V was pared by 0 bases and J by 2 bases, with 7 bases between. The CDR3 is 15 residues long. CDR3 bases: TGTGCCAGCAGCTTAGCGGGATTCACTAATGAAAAACTGTTTTTT. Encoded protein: CASSLAGFTNEKLFF.

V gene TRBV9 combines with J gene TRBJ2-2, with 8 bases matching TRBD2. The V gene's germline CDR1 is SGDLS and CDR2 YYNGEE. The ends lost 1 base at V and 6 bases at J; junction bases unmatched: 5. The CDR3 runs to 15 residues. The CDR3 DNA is TGTGCCAGCAGCGTAAGCGGGAGTGAGGCCGGGGAGCTGTTTTTT. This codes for CASSVSGSEAGELFF.

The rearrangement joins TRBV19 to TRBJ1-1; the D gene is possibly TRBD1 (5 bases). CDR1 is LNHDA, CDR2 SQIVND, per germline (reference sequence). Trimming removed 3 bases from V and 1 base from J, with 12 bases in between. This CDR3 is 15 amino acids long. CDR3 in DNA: TGTGCCAGTAGTATGACCGGGACGGCGAACACTGAAGCTTTCTTT. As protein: CASSMTGTANTEAFF.

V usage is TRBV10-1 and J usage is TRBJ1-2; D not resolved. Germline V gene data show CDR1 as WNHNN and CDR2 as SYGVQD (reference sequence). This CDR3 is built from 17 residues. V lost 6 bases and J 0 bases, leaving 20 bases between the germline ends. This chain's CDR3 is CASSNTTPASTNYGYTF. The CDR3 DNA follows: TGCGCCAGCAGCAATACGACACCCGCTAGTACTAACTATGGCTACACCTTC.

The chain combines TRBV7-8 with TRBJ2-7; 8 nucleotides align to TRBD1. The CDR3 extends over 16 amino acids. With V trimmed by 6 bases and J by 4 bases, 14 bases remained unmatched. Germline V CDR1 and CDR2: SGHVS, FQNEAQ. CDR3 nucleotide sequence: TGTGCCAGCAGTTACGAAACCGGGACAGGTCGGTACGAGCAGTACTTC. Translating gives CASSYETGTGRYEQYF.

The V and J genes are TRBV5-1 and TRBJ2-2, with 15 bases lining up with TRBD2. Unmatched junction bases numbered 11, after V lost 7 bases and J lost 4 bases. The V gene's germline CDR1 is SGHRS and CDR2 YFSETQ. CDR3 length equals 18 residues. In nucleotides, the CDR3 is TGCGCCAGCTTTGTTGGGACTAGCGGGAGGTACGGCACCGGGGAGCTGTTTTTT. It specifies CASFVGTSGRYGTGELFF.